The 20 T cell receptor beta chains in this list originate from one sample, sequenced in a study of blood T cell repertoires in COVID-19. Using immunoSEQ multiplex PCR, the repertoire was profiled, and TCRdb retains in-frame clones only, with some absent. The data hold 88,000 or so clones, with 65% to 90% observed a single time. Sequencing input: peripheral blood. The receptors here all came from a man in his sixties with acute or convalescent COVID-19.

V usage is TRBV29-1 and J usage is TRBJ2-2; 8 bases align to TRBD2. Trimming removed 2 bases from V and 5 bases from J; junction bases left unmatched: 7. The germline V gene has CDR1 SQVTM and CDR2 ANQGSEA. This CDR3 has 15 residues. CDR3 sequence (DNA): TGCAGCGTTGAACCGGCGGGAGGTCGAACCGGGGAGCTGTTTTTT. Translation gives CSVEPAGGRTGELFF.

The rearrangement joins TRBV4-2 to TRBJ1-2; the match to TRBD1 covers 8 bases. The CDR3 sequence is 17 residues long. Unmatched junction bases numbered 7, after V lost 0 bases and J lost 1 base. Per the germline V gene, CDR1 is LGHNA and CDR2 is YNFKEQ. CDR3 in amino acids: CASSQEEGDRSNYGYTF. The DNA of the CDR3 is TGTGCCAGCAGCCAAGAGGAGGGGGACAGGAGTAACTATGGCTACACCTTC.

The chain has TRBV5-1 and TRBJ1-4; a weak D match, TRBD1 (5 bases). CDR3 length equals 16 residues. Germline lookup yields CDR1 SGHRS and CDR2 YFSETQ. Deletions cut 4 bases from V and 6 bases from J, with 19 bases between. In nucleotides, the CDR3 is TGCGCCAGCAGCCGCGGGACGGCGTTGTGGGATGAAAAACTGTTTTTT. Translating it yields CASSRGTALWDEKLFF.

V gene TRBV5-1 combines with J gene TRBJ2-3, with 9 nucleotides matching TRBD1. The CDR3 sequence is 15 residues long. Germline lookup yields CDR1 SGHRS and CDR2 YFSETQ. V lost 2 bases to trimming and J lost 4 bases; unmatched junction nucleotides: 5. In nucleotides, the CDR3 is TGCGCCAGCAGCTTTCCGGGACAGGGATCAGATACGCAGTATTTT. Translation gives CASSFPGQGSDTQYF. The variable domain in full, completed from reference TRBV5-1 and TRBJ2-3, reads KAGVTQTPRYLIKTRGQQVTLSCSPISGHRSVSWYQQTPGQGLQFLFEYFSETQRNKGNFPGRFSGRQFSNSRSEMNVSTLELGDSALYLCASSFPGQGSDTQYFGPGTRLTVL.

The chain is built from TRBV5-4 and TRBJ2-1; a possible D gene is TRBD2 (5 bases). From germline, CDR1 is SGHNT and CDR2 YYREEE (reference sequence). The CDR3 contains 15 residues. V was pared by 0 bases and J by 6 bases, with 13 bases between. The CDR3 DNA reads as TGTGCCAGCAGCTTGGGTGCGGGTTCAACCAATGAGCAGTTCTTC. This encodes CASSLGAGSTNEQFF.

In nucleotides, the CDR3 is TGTGCCAGTAGTATATCGGTCTATGGCTACACCTTC. Its translation: CASSISVYGYTF. The chain joins TRBV19 to TRBJ1-2; D is uncertain. The ends were cut back, 2 bases at V and 4 bases at J, with 5 bases in the middle. Germline-derived CDR1 and CDR2 are LNHDA and SQIVND (reference sequence). The CDR3 is made up of 12 amino acids. The full variable domain, rest sourced from reference TRBV19 and TRBJ1-2, is DGGITQSPKYLFRKEGQNVTLSCEQNLNHDAMYWYRQDPGQGLRLIYYSQIVNDFQKGDIAEGYSVSREKKESFPLTVTSAQKNPTAFYLCASSISVYGYTFGSGTRLTVV.

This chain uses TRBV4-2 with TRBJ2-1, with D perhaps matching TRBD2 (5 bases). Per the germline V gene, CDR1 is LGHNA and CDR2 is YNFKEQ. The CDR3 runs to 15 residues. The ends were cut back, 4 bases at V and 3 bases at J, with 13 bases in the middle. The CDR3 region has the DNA TGTGCCAGCAGCCCCTCGGGGTTCTACTACAATGAGCAGTTCTTC. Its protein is CASSPSGFYYNEQFF.

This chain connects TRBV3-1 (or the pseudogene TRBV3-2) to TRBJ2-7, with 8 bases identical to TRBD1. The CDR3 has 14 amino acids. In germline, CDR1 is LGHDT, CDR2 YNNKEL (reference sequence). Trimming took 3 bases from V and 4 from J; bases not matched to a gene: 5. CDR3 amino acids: CASSHRGLGYEQYF. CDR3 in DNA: TGTGCCAGCAGCCACAGGGGGCTGGGTTACGAGCAGTACTTC.

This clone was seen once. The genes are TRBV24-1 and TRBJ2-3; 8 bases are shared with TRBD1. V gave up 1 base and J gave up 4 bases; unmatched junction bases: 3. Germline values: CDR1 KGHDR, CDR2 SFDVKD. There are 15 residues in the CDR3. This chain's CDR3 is CATSDFSGGSDTQYF. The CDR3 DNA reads TGTGCCACCAGTGATTTTTCAGGGGGCTCAGATACGCAGTATTTT.

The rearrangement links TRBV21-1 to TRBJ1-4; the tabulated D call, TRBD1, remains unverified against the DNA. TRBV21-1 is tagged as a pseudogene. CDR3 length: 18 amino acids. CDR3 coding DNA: TGTGCCAGCAGCGGACGTAACAAAAAGGGGAAGTTGGGGGAAAAACTGTTTTTT. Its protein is CASSGRNKKGKLGEKLFF.

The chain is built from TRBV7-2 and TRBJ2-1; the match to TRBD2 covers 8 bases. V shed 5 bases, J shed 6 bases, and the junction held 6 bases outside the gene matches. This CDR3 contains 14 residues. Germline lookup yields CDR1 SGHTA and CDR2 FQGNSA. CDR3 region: CASSLRGVLNEQFF. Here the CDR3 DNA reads TGTGCCAGCAGCCTGCGGGGGGTACTCAATGAGCAGTTCTTC.

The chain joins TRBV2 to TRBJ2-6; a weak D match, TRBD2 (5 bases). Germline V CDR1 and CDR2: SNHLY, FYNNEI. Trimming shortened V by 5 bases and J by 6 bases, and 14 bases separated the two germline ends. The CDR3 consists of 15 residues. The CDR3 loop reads CASSWAVLEANVLTF. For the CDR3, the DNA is TGTGCCAGCAGTTGGGCCGTACTAGAGGCCAACGTCCTGACTTTC.

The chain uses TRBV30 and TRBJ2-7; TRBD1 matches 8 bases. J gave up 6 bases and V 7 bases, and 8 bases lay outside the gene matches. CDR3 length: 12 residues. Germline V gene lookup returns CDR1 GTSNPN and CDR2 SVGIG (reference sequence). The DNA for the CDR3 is TGTGCCTCAAATTCCAGGGGGCGCGAGCAGTACTTC. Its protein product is CASNSRGREQYF.

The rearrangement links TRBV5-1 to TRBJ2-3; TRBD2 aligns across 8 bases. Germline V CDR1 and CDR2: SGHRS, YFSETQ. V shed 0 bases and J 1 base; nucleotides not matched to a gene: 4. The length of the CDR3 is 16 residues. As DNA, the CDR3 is TGCGCCAGCAGCTTGGAGGTCGGGGGGGGCACAGATACGCAGTATTTT. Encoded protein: CASSLEVGGGTDTQYF.

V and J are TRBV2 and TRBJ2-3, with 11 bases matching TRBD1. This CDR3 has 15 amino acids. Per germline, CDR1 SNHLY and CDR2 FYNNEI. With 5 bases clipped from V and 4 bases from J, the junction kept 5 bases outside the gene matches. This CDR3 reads CASSSDRGQADTQYF. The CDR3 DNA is TGTGCCAGCAGTTCGGACAGGGGGCAAGCAGATACGCAGTATTTT.

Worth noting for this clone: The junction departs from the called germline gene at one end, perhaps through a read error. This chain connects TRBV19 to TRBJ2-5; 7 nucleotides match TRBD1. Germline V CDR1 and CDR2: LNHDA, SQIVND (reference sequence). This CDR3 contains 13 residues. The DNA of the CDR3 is TGTGCCAGTAGTATAGTGGGGGACAGCGGCACACACTTC. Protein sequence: CASSIVGDSGTHF.

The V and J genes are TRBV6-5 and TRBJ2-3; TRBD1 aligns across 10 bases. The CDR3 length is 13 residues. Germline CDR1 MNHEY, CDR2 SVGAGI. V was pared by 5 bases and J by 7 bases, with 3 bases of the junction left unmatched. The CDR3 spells CASSIDRGHTQYF. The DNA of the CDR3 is TGTGCCAGCAGTATCGACAGGGGGCATACGCAGTATTTT.

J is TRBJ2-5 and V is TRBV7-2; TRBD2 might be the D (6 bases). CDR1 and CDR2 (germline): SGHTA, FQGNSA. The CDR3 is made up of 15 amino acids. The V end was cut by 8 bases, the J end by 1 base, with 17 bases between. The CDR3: CASSLSGVAQETQYF. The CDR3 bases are TGTGCCAGCTCCTTGTCGGGGGTTGCCCAAGAGACCCAGTACTTC.

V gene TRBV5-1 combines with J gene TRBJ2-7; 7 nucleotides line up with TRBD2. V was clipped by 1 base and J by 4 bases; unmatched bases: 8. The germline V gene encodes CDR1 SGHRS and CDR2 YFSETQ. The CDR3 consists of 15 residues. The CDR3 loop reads CASSLYLGGPYEQYF. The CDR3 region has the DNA TGCGCCAGCAGCTTGTATCTGGGAGGGCCATACGAGCAGTACTTC.

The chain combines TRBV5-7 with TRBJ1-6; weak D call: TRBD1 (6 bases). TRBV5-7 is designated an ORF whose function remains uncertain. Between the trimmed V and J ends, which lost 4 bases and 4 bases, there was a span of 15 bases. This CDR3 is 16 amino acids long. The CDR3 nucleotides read TGTGCCAGCAGCATCCCCCCAGGGGCGTATAATTCACCCCTCCACTTT. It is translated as CASSIPPGAYNSPLHF.